One and the same sample provided the 6 T cell receptor beta chains below, sequenced in a study of blood T cell repertoires in COVID-19. Clones were sequenced by immunoSEQ multiplex PCR, and TCRdb holds only the in-frame ones, with some missing. The sample yields 350,000 or so clones, about four fifths seen once. Sequencing was done on a sample of peripheral blood. The receptor source for this set is a man younger than 40 with active or convalescent COVID-19.

V usage is TRBV29-1 and J usage is TRBJ2-7, with 10 bases that match TRBD1. The CDR3 runs 14 residues. The V gene's germline CDR1 is SQVTM and CDR2 ANQGSEA. Losses at the gene ends were 4 bases for V and 4 bases for J; bases not matched to a gene: 7. The CDR3 loop is CSVGGQGLTYEQYF. The DNA of the CDR3 is TGCAGCGTTGGGGGACAGGGGTTAACGTACGAGCAGTACTTC.

The chain recombines TRBV13 with TRBJ2-1, with a tentative D call TRBD2 (5 bases). V lost 5 bases and J 8 bases, leaving 7 bases between the germline ends. CDR3 length equals 11 residues. Germline CDR1 is PRHDT and CDR2 is FYEKMQ (reference sequence). Here the CDR3 DNA reads TGTGCCAGCAGCCGAGGGTATGAGCAGTTCTTC. This translates into CASSRGYEQFF.

The rearrangement uses TRBV4-1 and TRBJ1-1, with D possibly TRBD1 on 5 matching bases. V gave up 5 bases and J gave up 8 bases, with 12 bases separating them. CDR1 and CDR2 (germline): MGHRA, YSYEKL. This CDR3 is 12 amino acids long. The CDR3 protein is CASSTTEKEAFF. CDR3 coding DNA: TGCGCCAGCAGCACGACAGAAAAGGAAGCTTTCTTT.

V is TRBV28 and J is TRBJ1-1; no clear D gene. The CDR3 extends over 13 amino acids. CDR1 and CDR2 (germline): MDHEN, SYDVKM. V dropped 3 bases and J dropped 1 base, with 6 bases sitting between them. The CDR3 DNA is TGTGCCAGCAGTTTGGAGGGGAACACTGAAGCTTTCTTT. The encoded protein is CASSLEGNTEAFF.

The J gene is TRBJ2-1, the V gene TRBV24-1; 13 nucleotides match TRBD2. The CDR3 covers 15 residues. The junction had 3 bases not matched to a gene; V was cut back by 6 bases and J by 5 bases. CDR1 and CDR2 (germline): KGHDR, SFDVKD. The CDR3 loop is CATSNGLAGDNEQFF. The CDR3 DNA is TGTGCCACCAGTAATGGACTAGCGGGAGACAATGAGCAGTTCTTC.

The chain carries TRBV6-5 and TRBJ1-3; weak D call: TRBD1 (6 bases). The V gene lost 7 bases and the J gene lost 0 bases, with 10 bases spanning the gap. The CDR3 runs to 14 residues. Per germline, CDR1 MNHEY and CDR2 SVGAGI. This CDR3 is CASTRGFSGNTIYF. The CDR3 DNA reads TGTGCCAGCACTAGGGGGTTCTCTGGAAACACCATATATTTT.